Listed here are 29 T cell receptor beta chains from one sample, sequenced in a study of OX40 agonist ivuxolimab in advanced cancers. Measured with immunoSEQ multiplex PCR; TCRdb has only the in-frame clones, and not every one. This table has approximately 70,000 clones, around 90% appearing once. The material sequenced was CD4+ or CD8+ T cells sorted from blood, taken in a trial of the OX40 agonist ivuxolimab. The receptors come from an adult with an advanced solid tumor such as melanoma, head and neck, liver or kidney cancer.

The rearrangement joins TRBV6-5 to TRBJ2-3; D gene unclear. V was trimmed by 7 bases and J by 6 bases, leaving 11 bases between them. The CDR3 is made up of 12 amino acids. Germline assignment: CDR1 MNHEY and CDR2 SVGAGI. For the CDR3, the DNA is TGTGCCAGCACCGCCGACTCGGATACGCAGTATTTT. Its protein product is CASTADSDTQYF.

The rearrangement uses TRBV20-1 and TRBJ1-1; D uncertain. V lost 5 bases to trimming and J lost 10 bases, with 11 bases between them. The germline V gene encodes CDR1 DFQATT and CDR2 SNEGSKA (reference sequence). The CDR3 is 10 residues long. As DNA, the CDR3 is TGCAGTGCTTCAAAACCAGGAGCTTTCTTT. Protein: CSASKPGAFF.

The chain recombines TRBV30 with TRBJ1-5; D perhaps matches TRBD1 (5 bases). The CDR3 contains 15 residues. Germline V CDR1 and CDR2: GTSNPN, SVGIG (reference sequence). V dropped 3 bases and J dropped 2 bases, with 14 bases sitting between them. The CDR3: CAWSPGGFGNQPQHF. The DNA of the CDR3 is TGTGCCTGGAGCCCTGGGGGGTTCGGCAATCAGCCCCAGCATTTT.

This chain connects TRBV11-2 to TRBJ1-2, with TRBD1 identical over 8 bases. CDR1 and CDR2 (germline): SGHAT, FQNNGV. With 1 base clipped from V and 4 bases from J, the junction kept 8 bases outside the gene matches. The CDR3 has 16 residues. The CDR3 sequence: CASSLAGQGVGYGYTF. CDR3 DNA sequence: TGTGCCAGCAGCTTAGCCGGACAGGGTGTCGGCTATGGCTACACCTTC.

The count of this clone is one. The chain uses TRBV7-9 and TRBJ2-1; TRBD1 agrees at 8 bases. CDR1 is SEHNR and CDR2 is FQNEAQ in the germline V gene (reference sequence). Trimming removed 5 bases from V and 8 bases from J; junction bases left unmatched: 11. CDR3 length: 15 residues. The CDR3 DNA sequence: TGTGCCAGCAGCGCCGCATGGACAGGGATAGATGAGCAGTTCTTC. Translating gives CASSAAWTGIDEQFF.

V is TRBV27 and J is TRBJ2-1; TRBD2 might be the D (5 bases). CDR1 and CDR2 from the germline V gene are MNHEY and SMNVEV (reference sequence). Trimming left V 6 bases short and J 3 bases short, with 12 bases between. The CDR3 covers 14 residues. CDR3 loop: CASRLVGIYNEQFF. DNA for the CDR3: TGTGCCAGCAGACTAGTGGGGATCTACAATGAGCAGTTCTTC.

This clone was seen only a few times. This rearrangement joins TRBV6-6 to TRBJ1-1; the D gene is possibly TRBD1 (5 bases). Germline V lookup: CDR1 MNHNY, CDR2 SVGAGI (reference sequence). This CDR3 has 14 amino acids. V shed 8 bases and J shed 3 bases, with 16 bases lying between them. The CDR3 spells CASSRAGRDTEAFF. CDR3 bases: TGTGCCAGCTCCCGTGCGGGGCGCGACACTGAAGCTTTCTTT.

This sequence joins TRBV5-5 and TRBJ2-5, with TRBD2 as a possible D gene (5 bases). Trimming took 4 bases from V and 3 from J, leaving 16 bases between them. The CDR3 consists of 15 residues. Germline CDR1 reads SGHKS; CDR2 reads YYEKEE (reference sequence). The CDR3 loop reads CASSRDGQTKETQYF. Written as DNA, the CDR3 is TGTGCCAGCAGCCGAGACGGGCAGACTAAAGAGACCCAGTACTTC.

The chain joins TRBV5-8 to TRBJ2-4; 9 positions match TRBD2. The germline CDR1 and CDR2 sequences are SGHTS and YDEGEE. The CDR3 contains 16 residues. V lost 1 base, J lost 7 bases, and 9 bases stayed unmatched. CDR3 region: CASSLSSGGFGNIQYF. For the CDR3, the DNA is TGTGCCAGCAGCTTGAGTAGCGGGGGTTTCGGTAACATTCAGTACTTC.

CDR3 sequence: CASSGGTSGGTQYF. The CDR3 coding sequence is TGTGCCAGCAGCGGCGGGACTAGCGGGGGGACGCAGTATTTT. The chain combines TRBV9 with TRBJ2-3; 15 bases agree with TRBD2. Looked up from germline, CDR1 is SGDLS and CDR2 is YYNGEE. V was pared by 3 bases and J by 9 bases, with 2 bases of the junction left unmatched. This CDR3 contains 14 residues.

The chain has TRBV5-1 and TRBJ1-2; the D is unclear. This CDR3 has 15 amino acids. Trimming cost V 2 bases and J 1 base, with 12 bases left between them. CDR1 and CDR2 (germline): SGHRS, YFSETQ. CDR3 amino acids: CASSFVGTSNYGYTF. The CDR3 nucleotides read TGCGCCAGCAGCTTCGTGGGCACTAGTAACTATGGCTACACCTTC.

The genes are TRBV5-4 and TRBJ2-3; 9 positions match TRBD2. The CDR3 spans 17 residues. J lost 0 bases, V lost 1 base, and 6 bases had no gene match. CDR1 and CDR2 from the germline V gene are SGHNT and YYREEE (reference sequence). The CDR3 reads CASSLKLAGTSTDTQYF. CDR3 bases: TGTGCCAGCAGCTTGAAGCTAGCGGGGACTAGCACAGATACGCAGTATTTT.

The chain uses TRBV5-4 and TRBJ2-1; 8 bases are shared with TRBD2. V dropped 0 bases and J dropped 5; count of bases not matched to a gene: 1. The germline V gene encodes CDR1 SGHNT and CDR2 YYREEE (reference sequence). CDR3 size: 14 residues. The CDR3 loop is CASSLAGGHNEQFF. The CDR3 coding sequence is TGTGCCAGCAGCTTGGCGGGAGGGCACAATGAGCAGTTCTTC.

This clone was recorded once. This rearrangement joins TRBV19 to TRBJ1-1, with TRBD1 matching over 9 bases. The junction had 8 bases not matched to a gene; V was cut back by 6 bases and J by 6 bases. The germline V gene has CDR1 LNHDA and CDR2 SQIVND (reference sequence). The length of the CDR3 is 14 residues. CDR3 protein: CASRITGGAAEAFF. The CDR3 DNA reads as TGTGCCAGTAGAATCACAGGGGGCGCGGCTGAAGCTTTCTTT. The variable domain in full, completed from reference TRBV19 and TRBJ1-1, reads DGGITQSPKYLFRKEGQNVTLSCEQNLNHDAMYWYRQDPGQGLRLIYYSQIVNDFQKGDIAEGYSVSREKKESFPLTVTSAQKNPTAFYLCASRITGGAAEAFFGQGTRLTVV.

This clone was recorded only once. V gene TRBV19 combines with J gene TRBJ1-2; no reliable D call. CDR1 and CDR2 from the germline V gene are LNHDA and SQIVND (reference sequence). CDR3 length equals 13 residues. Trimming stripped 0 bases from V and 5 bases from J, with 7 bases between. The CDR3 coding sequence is TGTGCCAGTAGTATAGATCGCGAGTATGGCTACACCTTC. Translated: CASSIDREYGYTF.

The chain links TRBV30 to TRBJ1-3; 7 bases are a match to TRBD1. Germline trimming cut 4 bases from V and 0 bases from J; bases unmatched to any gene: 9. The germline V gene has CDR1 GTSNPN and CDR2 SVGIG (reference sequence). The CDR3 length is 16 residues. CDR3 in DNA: TGTGCCTGGATGGGGGGACAGACAGCCTCTGGAAACACCATATATTTT. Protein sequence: CAWMGGQTASGNTIYF.

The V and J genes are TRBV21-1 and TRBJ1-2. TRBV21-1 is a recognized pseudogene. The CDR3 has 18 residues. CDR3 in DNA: TGTGCCAGCAGCAAAAATTGTCCCCGGGACGTGGGCCTGCGCGGCTACACCTTC. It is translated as CASSKNCPRDVGLRGYTF.

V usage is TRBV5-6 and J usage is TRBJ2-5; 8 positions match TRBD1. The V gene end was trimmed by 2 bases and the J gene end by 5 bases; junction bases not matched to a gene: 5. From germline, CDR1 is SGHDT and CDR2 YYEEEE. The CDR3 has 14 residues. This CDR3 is CASSFPGGVETQYF. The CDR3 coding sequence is TGTGCCAGCAGCTTCCCAGGGGGCGTGGAGACCCAGTACTTC.

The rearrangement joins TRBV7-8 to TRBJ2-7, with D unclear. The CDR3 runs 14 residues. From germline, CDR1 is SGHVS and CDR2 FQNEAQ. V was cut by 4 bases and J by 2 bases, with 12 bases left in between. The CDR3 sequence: CASSSRRYAYEQYF. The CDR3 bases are TGTGCCAGCAGCTCCAGACGCTACGCCTACGAGCAGTACTTC.

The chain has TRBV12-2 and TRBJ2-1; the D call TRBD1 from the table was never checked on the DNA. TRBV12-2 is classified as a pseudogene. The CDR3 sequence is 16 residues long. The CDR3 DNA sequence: TGTGCAAGTCGCCCACAAGGGGGACAGGGGCGAAGTGAGCAGTTCTTC. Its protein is CASRPQGGQGRSEQFF.

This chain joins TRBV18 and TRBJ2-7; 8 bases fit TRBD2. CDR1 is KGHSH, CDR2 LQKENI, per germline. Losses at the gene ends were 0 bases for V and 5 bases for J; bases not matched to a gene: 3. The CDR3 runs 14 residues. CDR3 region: CASSPPAGGNEQYF. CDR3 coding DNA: TGTGCCAGCTCACCACCGGCGGGGGGCAACGAGCAGTACTTC.

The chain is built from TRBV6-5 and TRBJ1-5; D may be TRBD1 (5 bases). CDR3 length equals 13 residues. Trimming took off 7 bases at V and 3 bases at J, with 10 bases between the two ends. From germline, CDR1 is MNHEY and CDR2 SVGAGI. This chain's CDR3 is CASKQANNQPQHF. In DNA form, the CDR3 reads TGTGCCAGCAAACAGGCGAACAATCAGCCCCAGCATTTT.

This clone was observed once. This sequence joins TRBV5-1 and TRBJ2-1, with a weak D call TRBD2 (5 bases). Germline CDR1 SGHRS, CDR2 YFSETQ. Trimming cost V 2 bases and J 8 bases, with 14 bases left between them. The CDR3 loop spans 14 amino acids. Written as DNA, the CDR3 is TGCGCCAGCAGCTTCGCTACTAGTTCAGATGAGCAGTTCTTC. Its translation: CASSFATSSDEQFF.

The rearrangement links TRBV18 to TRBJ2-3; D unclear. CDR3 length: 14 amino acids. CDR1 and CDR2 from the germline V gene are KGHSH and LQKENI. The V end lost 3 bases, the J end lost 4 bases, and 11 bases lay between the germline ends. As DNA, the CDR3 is TGTGCCAGCTCACCCGACGCTGGCGCAGATACGCAGTATTTT. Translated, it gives CASSPDAGADTQYF. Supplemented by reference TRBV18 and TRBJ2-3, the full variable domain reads NAGVMQNPRHLVRRRGQEARLRCSPMKGHSHVYWYRQLPEEGLKFMVYLQKENIIDESGMPKERFSAEFPKEGPSILRIQQVVRGDSAAYFCASSPDAGADTQYFGPGTRLTVL.

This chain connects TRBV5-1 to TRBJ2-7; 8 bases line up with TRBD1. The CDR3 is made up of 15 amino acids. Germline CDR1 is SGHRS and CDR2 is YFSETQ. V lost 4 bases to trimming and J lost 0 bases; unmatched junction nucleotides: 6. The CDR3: CASSIGQGNSYEQYF. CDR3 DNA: TGCGCCAGCAGCATCGGACAGGGAAACTCCTACGAGCAGTACTTC.

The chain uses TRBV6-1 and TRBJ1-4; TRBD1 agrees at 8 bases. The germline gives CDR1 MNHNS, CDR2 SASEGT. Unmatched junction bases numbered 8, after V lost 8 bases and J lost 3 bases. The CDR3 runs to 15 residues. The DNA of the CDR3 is TGTGCCAGCCGGACAACAGGGGGATCTAATGAAAAACTGTTTTTT. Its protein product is CASRTTGGSNEKLFF.

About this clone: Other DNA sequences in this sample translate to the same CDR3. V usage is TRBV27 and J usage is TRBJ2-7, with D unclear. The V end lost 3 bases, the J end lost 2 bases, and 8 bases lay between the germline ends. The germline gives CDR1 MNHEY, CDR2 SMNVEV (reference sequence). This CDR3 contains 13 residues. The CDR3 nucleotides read TGTGCCAGCAGTTTCTTGCCTACCTACGAGCAGTACTTC. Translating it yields CASSFLPTYEQYF.

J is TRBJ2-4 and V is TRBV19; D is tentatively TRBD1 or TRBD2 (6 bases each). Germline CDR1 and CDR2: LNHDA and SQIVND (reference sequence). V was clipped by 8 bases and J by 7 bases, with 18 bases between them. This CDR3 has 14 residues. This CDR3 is CASQPEGVMNIQYF. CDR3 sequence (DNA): TGTGCCAGTCAGCCGGAGGGGGTGATGAACATTCAGTACTTC.

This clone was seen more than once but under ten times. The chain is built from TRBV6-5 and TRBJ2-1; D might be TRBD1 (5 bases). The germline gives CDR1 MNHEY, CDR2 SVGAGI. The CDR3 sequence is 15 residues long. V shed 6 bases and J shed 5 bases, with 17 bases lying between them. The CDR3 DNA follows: TGTGCCAGCAGCACAAATACCAGGGCGAACAATGAGCAGTTCTTC. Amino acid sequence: CASSTNTRANNEQFF.